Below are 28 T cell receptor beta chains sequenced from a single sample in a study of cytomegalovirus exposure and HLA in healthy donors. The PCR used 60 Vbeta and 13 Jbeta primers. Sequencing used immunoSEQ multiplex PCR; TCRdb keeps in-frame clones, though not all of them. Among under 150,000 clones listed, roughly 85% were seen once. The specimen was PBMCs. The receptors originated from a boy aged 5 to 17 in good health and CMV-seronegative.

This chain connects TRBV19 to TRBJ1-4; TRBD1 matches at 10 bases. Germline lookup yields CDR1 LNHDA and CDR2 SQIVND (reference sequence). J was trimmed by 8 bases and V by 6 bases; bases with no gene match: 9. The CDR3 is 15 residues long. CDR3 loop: CASRPSGTGDEKLFF. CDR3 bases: TGTGCCAGTAGACCCTCGGGGACAGGGGACGAAAAACTGTTTTTT.

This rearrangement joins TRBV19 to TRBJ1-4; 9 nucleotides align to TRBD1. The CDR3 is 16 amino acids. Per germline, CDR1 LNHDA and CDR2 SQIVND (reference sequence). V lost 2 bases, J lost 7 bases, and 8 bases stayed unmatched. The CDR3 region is CASSIRSGTGTEKLFF. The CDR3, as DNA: TGTGCCAGTAGTATAAGGTCCGGGACAGGGACTGAAAAACTGTTTTTT.

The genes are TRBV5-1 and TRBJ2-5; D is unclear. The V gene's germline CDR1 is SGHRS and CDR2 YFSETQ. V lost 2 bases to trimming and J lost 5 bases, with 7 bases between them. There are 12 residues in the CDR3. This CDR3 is CASSLDGETQYF. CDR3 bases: TGCGCCAGCAGCTTAGACGGGGAGACCCAGTACTTC.

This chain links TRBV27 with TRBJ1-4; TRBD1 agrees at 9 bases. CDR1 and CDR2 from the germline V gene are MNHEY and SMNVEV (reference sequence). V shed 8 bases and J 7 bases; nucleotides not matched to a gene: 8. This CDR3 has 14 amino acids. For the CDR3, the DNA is TGTGCCAGCGGACTACAGGGGGCGGGTGAAAAACTGTTTTTT. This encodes CASGLQGAGEKLFF.

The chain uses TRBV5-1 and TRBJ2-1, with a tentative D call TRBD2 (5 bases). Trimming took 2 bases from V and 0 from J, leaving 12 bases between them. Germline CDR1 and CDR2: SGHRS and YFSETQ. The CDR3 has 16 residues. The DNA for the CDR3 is TGCGCCAGCAGCTTAAGCGGAGTTGTCTCCTACAATGAGCAGTTCTTC. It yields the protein CASSLSGVVSYNEQFF.

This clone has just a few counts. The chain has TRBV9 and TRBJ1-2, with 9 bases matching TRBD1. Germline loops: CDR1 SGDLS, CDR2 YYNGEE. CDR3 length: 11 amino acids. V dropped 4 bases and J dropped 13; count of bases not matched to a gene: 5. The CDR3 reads CASSRGDRATF. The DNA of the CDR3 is TGTGCCAGCAGCAGGGGGGACAGGGCCACCTTC. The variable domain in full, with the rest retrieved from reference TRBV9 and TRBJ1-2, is DSGVTQTPKHLITATGQRVTLRCSPRSGDLSVYWYQQSLDQGLQFLIQYYNGEERAKGNILERFSAQQFPDLHSELNLSSLELGDSALYFCASSRGDRATFGSGTRLTVV.

CDR3 bases: TGTGCCAGCAGCCCCCGGGTAGCGGCGGCCGGGGAGCTGTTTTTT. Translation gives CASSPRVAAAGELFF. The chain couples TRBV7-9 to TRBJ2-2; possible D gene TRBD2, 6 bases. The V and J ends lost 5 bases and 6 bases respectively, with 16 bases between them. This CDR3 has 15 amino acids. In germline, CDR1 is SEHNR, CDR2 FQNEAQ (reference sequence).

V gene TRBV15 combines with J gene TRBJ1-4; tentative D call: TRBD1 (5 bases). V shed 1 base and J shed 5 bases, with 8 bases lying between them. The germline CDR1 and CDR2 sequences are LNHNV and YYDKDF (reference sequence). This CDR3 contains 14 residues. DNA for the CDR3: TGTGCCACCAGCAGAGGACAGATAAATGAAAAACTGTTTTTT. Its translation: CATSRGQINEKLFF.

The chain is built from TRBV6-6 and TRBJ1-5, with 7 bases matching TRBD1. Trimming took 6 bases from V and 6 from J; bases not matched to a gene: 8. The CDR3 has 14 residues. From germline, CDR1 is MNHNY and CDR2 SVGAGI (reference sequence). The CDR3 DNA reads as TGTGCCAGCAGCGATACAGGGGAAAGTCAGCCCCAGCATTTT. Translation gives CASSDTGESQPQHF.

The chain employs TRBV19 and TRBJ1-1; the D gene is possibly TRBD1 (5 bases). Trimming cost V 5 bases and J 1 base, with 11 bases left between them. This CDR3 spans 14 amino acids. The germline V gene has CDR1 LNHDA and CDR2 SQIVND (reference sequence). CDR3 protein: CASSAGLANTEAFF. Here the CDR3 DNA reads TGTGCCAGTAGTGCAGGGCTGGCGAACACTGAAGCTTTCTTT.

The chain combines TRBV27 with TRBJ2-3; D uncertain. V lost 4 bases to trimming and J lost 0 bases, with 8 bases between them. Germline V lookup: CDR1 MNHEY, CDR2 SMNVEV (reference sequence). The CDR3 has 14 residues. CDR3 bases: TGTGCCAGCAGTTATTCAGAAAGCACAGATACGCAGTATTTT. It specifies CASSYSESTDTQYF.

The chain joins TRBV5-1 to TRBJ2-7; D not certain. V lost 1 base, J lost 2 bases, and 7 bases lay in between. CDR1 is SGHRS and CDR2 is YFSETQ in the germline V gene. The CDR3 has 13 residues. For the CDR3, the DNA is TGCGCCAGCAGCTTGTCCCAAACCTACGAGCAGTACTTC. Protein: CASSLSQTYEQYF. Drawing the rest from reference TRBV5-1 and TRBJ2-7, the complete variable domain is KAGVTQTPRYLIKTRGQQVTLSCSPISGHRSVSWYQQTPGQGLQFLFEYFSETQRNKGNFPGRFSGRQFSNSRSEMNVSTLELGDSALYLCASSLSQTYEQYFGPGTRLTVT.

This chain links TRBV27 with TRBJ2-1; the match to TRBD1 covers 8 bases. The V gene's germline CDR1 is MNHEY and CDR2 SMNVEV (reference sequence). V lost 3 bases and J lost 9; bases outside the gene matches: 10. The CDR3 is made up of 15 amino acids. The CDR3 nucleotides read TGTGCCAGCAGTTTCTCAGGGGGCGCCCGGGGTGAGCAGTTCTTC. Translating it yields CASSFSGGARGEQFF.

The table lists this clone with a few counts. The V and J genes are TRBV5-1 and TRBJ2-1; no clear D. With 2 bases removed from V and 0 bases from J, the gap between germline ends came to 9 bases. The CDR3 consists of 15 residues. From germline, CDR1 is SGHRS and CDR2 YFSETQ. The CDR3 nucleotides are TGCGCCAGCAGCTTCGAGAAGCTCTCCTACAATGAGCAGTTCTTC. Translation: CASSFEKLSYNEQFF.

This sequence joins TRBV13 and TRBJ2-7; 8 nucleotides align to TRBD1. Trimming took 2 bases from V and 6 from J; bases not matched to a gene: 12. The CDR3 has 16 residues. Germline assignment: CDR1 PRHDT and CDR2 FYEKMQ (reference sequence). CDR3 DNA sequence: TGTGCCAGCAGCTTAATCTCGGAGACAGGGGCCCGCGAGCAGTACTTC. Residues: CASSLISETGAREQYF.

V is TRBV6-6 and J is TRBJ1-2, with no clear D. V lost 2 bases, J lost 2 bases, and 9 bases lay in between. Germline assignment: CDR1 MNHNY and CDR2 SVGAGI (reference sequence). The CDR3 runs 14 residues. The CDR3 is CASSYRHQNYGYTF. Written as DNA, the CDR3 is TGTGCCAGCAGTTACCGACATCAGAACTATGGCTACACCTTC.

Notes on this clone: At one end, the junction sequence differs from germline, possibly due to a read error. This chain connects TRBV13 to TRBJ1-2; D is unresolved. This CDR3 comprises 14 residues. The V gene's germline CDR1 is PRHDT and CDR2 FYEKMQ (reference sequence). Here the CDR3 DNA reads TGTGCCGGCAGCCCGGAGGCAGGCCGGGTGGGCTACACCTTC. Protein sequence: CAGSPEAGRVGYTF.

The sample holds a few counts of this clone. CDR3 coding DNA: TGCAGCGTTACAGGGGGAACTGAAGCTTTCTTT. It codes for CSVTGGTEAFF. V is TRBV29-1 and J is TRBJ1-1; 8 bases fit TRBD1. There are 11 residues in the CDR3. CDR1 SQVTM and CDR2 ANQGSEA come from the germline V gene. Germline trimming cut 5 bases from V and 5 bases from J; bases unmatched to any gene: 1.

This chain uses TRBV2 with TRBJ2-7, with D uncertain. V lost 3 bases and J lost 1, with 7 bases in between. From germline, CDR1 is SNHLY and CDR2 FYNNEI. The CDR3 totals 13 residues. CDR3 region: CASSDIPSYEQYF. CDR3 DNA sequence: TGTGCCAGCAGTGATATTCCGTCCTACGAGCAGTACTTC. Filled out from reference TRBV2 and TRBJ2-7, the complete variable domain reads EPEVTQTPSHQVTQMGQEVILRCVPISNHLYFYWYRQILGQKVEFLVSFYNNEISEKSEIFDDQFSVERPDGSNFTLKIRSTKLEDSAMYFCASSDIPSYEQYFGPGTRLTVT.

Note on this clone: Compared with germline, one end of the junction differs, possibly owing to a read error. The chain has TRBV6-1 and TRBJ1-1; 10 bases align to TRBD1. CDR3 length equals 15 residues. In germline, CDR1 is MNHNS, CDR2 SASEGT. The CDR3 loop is CASSEDRGRNTEAFF. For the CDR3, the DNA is TGTGCCAGCAGCGAAGACAGGGGGCGTAACACTGAAGCTTTCTTT.

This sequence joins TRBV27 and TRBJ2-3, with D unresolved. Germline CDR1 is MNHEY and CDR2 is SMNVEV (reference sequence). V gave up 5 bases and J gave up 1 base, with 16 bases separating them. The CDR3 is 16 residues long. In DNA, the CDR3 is TGTGCCAGCAGTGACCTCTCCGCGGATCGCACAGATACGCAGTATTTT. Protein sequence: CASSDLSADRTDTQYF.

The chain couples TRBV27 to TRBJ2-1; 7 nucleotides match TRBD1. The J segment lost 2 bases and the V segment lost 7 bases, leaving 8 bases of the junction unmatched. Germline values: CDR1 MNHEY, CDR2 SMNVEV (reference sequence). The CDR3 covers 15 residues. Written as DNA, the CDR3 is TGTGCCAGCACCCTCCGACAGGGCCCCTACAATGAGCAGTTCTTC. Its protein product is CASTLRQGPYNEQFF.

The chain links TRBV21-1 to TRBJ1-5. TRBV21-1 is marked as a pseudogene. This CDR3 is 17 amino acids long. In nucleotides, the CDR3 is TGTGCCAGCAGCAAATCCCCCCGAACTAGGGGCAATCAGCCCCAGCATTTT. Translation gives CASSKSPRTRGNQPQHF.

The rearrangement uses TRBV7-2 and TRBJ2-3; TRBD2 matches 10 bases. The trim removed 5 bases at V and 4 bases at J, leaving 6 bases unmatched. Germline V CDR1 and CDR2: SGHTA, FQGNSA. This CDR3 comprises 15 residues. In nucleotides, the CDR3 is TGTGCCAGCAGCCCTAGCGGGAGTACGCCAGATACGCAGTATTTT. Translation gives CASSPSGSTPDTQYF. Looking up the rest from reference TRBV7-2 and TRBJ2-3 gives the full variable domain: GAGVSQSPSNKVTEKGKDVELRCDPISGHTALYWYRQSLGQGLEFLIYFQGNSAPDKSGLPSDRFSAERTGGSVSTLTIQRTQQEDSAVYLCASSPSGSTPDTQYFGPGTRLTVL.

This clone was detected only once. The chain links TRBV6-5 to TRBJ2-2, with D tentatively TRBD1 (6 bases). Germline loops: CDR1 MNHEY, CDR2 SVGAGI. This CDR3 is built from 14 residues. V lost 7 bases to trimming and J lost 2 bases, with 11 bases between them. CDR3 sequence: CASTYRVNTGELFF. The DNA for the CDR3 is TGTGCCAGCACCTACAGGGTAAACACCGGGGAGCTGTTTTTT.

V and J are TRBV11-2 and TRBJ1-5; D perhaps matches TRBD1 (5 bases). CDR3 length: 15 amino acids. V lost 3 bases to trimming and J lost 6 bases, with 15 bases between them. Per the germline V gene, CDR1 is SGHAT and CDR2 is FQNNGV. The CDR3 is CASSFGRAAGQPQHF. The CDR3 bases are TGTGCCAGCAGCTTCGGCAGGGCCGCAGGTCAGCCCCAGCATTTT. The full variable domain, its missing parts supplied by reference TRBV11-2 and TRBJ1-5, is EAGVAQSPRYKIIEKRQSVAFWCNPISGHATLYWYQQILGQGPKLLIQFQNNGVVDDSQLPKDRFSAERLKGVDSTLKIQPAKLEDSAVYLCASSFGRAAGQPQHFGDGTRLSIL.

CDR3 nucleotide sequence: TGTGCCAGCAGCCCCCTTGTGCGGCGTACCACTGAAGCTTTCTTT. It translates to CASSPLVRRTTEAFF. The chain combines TRBV14 with TRBJ1-1; D is uncertain. Looked up from germline, CDR1 is SGHDN and CDR2 is FVKESK. Trimming removed 4 bases from V and 4 bases from J, with 16 bases in between. The CDR3 length is 15 residues.

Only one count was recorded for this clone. The CDR3 loop reads CASSLRGSNYGYTF. In DNA, the CDR3 is TGTGCCAGCAGCTTGCGGGGCTCTAACTATGGCTACACCTTC. The chain recombines TRBV13 with TRBJ1-2, with a possible D match to TRBD1 (5 bases). Trimming cost V 3 bases and J 0 bases, with 8 bases left between them. Germline assignment: CDR1 PRHDT and CDR2 FYEKMQ (reference sequence). The CDR3 totals 14 residues.